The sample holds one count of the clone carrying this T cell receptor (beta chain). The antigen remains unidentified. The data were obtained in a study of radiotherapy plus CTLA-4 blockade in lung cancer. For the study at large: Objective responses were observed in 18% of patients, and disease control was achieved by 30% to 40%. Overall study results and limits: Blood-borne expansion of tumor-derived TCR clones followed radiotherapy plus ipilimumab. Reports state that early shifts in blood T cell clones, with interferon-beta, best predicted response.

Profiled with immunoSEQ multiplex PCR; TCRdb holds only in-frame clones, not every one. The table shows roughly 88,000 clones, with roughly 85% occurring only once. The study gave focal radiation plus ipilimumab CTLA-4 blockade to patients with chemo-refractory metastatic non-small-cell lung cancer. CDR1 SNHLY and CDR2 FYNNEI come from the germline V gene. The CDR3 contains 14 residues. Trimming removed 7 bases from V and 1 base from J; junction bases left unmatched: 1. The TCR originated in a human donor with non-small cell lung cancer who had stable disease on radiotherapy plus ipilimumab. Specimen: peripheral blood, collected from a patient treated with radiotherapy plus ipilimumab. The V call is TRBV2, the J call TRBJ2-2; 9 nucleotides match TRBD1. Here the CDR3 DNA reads TGTGCCAGCACGGGACAGGGGAACACCGGGGAGCTGTTTTTT. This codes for CASTGQGNTGELFF. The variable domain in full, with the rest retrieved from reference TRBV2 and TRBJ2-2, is EPEVTQTPSHQVTQMGQEVILRCVPISNHLYFYWYRQILGQKVEFLVSFYNNEISEKSEIFDDQFSVERPDGSNFTLKIRSTKLEDSAMYFCASTGQGNTGELFFGEGSRLTVL.